A single T cell receptor beta chain is shown here with its context. This entry is derived from a study of blood T cell repertoires in COVID-19. Looking at the study overall: Sites in the United States, Italy and Spain provided acute and convalescent COVID-19 samples. PBMCs, B-cell-depleted T cells, or T cells were the source of the cDNA or gDNA that made up the material.

Original analysis: Reference gene primer amplification yielded estimated nucleated cell counts. Generated by immunoSEQ multiplex PCR, the TCRdb table keeps only in-frame clones and is missing some. V and J calls and clone size come straight from that table; D and trimming were deduced from the DNA. The sample yields a few hundred thousand clones, approximately 90% seen once. This CDR3 comprises 15 residues. Per the germline V gene, CDR1 is SGHVS and CDR2 is FQNEAQ. Trimming took 2 bases from V and 7 from J; bases not matched to a gene: 6. Patients from Seattle were sampled longitudinally, starting during active infection.

The sequencing input was peripheral blood. The TCR sequence derives from a woman aged 55 to 70 with COVID-19, enrolled during active disease. The chain is built from TRBV7-8 and TRBJ2-3; 10 nucleotides align to TRBD2. Here the CDR3 reads CASSLSGGAENTQYF. CDR3 nucleotides: TGTGCCAGCAGCTTAAGCGGGGGGGCCGAGAATACGCAGTATTTT.